One sample yielded the 12 T cell receptor beta chains listed below, sequenced in a study of cytomegalovirus exposure and HLA in healthy donors. 13 Jbeta primers and 60 Vbeta primers were used for the PCR. The data were produced by immunoSEQ multiplex PCR, yet TCRdb's version contains in-frame clones alone and is incomplete. This table holds over 85,000 clones, approximately 83% found once. Sequencing was carried out using PBMCs. The receptors come from a man in his forties in good health and CMV-seronegative.

This clone has only one observation. This chain uses TRBV5-1 with TRBJ1-6, with 8 bases aligning to TRBD1. Trimming removed 0 bases from V and 11 bases from J; junction bases left unmatched: 13. There are 17 residues in the CDR3. CDR1 and CDR2 from the germline V gene are SGHRS and YFSETQ. The CDR3 region is CASSLAVGDRITAPLHF. CDR3 DNA: TGCGCCAGCAGCTTGGCCGTGGGGGACAGGATTACGGCACCCCTCCACTTT.

V gene TRBV5-1 combines with J gene TRBJ2-3; 9 positions agree with TRBD2. There are 15 residues in the CDR3. CDR1 and CDR2 (germline): SGHRS, YFSETQ. Germline trimming cut 7 bases from V and 2 bases from J; bases unmatched to any gene: 8. CDR3 sequence (DNA): TGCGCCAGCTCCAGTTTAGCGGGGGTCACAGATACGCAGTATTTT. Translating gives CASSSLAGVTDTQYF.

The gene calls are TRBV7-2 and TRBJ2-1; possibly TRBD1 for D (6 bases). In germline, CDR1 is SGHTA, CDR2 FQGNSA. The CDR3 contains 13 residues. V was clipped by 0 bases and J by 10 bases, with 10 bases between them. The CDR3, as DNA: TGTGCCAGCAGCTTAGCCAGGGGCGGGGAGCAGTTCTTC. Translating gives CASSLARGGEQFF.

As concerns this clone: Distinct nucleotide sequences in the sample also encode this CDR3. The gene calls are TRBV5-1 and TRBJ2-7, with 10 bases matching TRBD1. The junction had 2 bases not matched to a gene; V was cut back by 4 bases and J by 4 bases. Germline loops: CDR1 SGHRS, CDR2 YFSETQ. The CDR3 contains 13 residues. The CDR3 DNA sequence: TGCGCCAGCAGCACGGGACAGGGGTACGAGCAGTACTTC. Protein product: CASSTGQGYEQYF.

The rearrangement uses TRBV6-1 and TRBJ1-5; 8 nucleotides match TRBD1. Germline CDR1 MNHNS, CDR2 SASEGT. This CDR3 is built from 15 residues. With 4 bases clipped from V and 7 bases from J, the junction kept 9 bases outside the gene matches. CDR3 sequence reads: CASSATGGTRQPQHF. CDR3 nucleotide sequence: TGTGCCAGCAGTGCTACAGGGGGAACTAGGCAGCCCCAGCATTTT.

The rearrangement joins TRBV5-4 to TRBJ2-7; the match to TRBD2 covers 7 bases. The CDR3 sequence is 17 residues long. Trimming cost V 1 base and J 2 bases; bases outside gene matches: 12. The germline CDR1 and CDR2 sequences are SGHNT and YYREEE (reference sequence). The CDR3 DNA sequence: TGTGCCAGCAGCTTGACGCCAGGGAGGGTGAGCGCCTACGAGCAGTACTTC. Residues: CASSLTPGRVSAYEQYF.

The V and J genes are TRBV5-6 and TRBJ1-2; the match to TRBD1 covers 10 bases. The trim removed 3 bases at V and 5 bases at J, leaving 4 bases unmatched. There are 14 residues in the CDR3. The germline gives CDR1 SGHDT, CDR2 YYEEEE. CDR3 residues: CASSWDRGSYGYTF. The CDR3 DNA reads TGTGCCAGCAGCTGGGACAGGGGAAGTTATGGCTACACCTTC. The full variable domain, completed using reference TRBV5-6 and TRBJ1-2, is DAGVTQSPTHLIKTRGQQVTLRCSPKSGHDTVSWYQQALGQGPQFIFQYYEEEERQRGNFPDRFSGHQFPNYSSELNVNALLLGDSALYLCASSWDRGSYGYTFGSGTRLTVV.

The chain uses TRBV2 and TRBJ2-7, with 15 nucleotides matching TRBD2. Germline CDR1 SNHLY, CDR2 FYNNEI. CDR3 length: 17 amino acids. The V and J ends lost 2 bases and 7 bases, in that order; junction bases with no gene match: 9. The CDR3 bases are TGTGCCAGCAGTGAACCCGGACTAGCGGGGGGGTCTGGGGAGCAGTACTTC. Protein product: CASSEPGLAGGSGEQYF.

The rearrangement joins TRBV7-3 to TRBJ2-3; a weak D match, TRBD2 (6 bases). The CDR3 has 13 amino acids. V was trimmed by 4 bases and J by 12 bases, leaving 17 bases between them. Per germline, CDR1 SGHTA and CDR2 FQGTGA. The CDR3 DNA sequence: TGTGCCAGCAGCTCTCACCTGGAGGGGCATCAGTATTTT. Its translation is CASSSHLEGHQYF.

The V gene is TRBV7-8, the J gene TRBJ2-6; D is ambiguous. This CDR3 has 15 residues. Trimming cost V 2 bases and J 0 bases, with 5 bases left between them. Germline V gene data show CDR1 as SGHVS and CDR2 as FQNEAQ. CDR3 sequence: CASSLISSGANVLTF. The CDR3, as DNA: TGTGCCAGCAGCTTAATTAGCTCTGGGGCCAACGTCCTGACTTTC. The full variable domain, rest sourced from reference TRBV7-8 and TRBJ2-6, is GAGVSQSPRYKVAKRGQDVALRCDPISGHVSLFWYQQALGQGPEFLTYFQNEAQLDKSGLPSDRFFAERPEGSVSTLKIQRTQQEDSAVYLCASSLISSGANVLTFGAGSRLTVL.

The chain links TRBV27 to TRBJ1-1; 7 bases match TRBD1. This CDR3 region has 14 residues. The germline CDR1 and CDR2 sequences are MNHEY and SMNVEV (reference sequence). V lost 3 bases to trimming and J lost 5 bases; unmatched junction nucleotides: 6. CDR3 in amino acids: CASSFRQGGTEAFF. DNA for the CDR3: TGTGCCAGCAGTTTCCGACAGGGTGGGACTGAAGCTTTCTTT.

This chain's CDR3 is CAWSGGSYNEQFF. The CDR3 DNA reads TGTGCCTGGAGCGGGGGTTCCTACAATGAGCAGTTCTTC. The chain links TRBV30 to TRBJ2-1; possibly TRBD2 for D (6 bases). CDR1 and CDR2 from the germline V gene are GTSNPN and SVGIG (reference sequence). CDR3 size: 13 residues. The V gene lost 3 bases and the J gene lost 1 base, with 7 bases spanning the gap.